This T cell receptor (beta chain) was captured by sequencing in a study of cytomegalovirus exposure and HLA in healthy donors. Study findings and constraints: Within an earlier analysis, most TCR beta V segments proved productive either about 90% or about 30% of the time.

As for this clone: The target antigen is unknown.

Use of 60 Vbeta and 13 Jbeta primers characterized the PCR. Here immunoSEQ multiplex PCR was the method, and the copy in TCRdb shows in-frame clones only, minus some. The sample has about 110,000 clones; 75% are singletons. V lost 3 bases and J lost 2, with 14 bases in between. The CDR3 has 15 amino acids. Germline loops: CDR1 SGHNT, CDR2 YENEEA. This sequence originates from a male donor in good health and CMV-seropositive. The sequencing input was PBMCs. This chain links TRBV11-3 with TRBJ2-7; possibly TRBD1 for D (5 bases). CDR3 DNA sequence: TGTGCCAGCAGCTTGGGGCGCGGCGCCCCCTACGAGCAGTACTTC. It is translated as CASSLGRGAPYEQYF.